Listed below are T cell receptor beta chains from one sample, sequenced in a study of T and B cells in COVID-19 patients. Each CDR3 protein is one row after TCRdb ran MiXCR on the multiplex PCR reads. This sample carries tens of thousands of distinct CDR3 sequences, approximately 30% of them seen once, and the ten largest clones take about 1.9%. Sequences were obtained from blood. The receptors shown here come from a human donor who had recovered from COVID-19. The CDR3 runs from the conserved cysteine through the conserved F or W. The listing skips clone size in some rows; elsewhere it reads once, few, many or a size class.

cdr3_length v_call clone_size cdr3_aa
14 TRBV5-1 few CASSTGPSADTQYF
14 TRBV18 NA CASSLGQTNQPQHF
13 TRBV6-1 many CASSPIERAPKYF
14 TRBV20-1 NA CSASRGLLRNEQFF
12 TRBV19 NA CASSRTDTEAFF
15 TRBV10-3 NA CAISEQGTTNYGYTF
15 TRBV5-6 many CASSFGDRWQDTQYF
16 TRBV18 NA CASSPGAGGTGFEQYF
17 TRBV27 few CASSPLLGGGLQETQYF
13 TRBV7-6 many CASSLDQGNEQFF
13 TRBV10-2 NA CASSGQANEKLFF
12 TRBV6-1 NA CASSESPWGYTF
15 TRBV27 many CASNLGTSGPDTQYF
15 TRBV12-3/TRBV12-4 few CASSFRTGKNYEQYF
16 TRBV5-5 many CASSVRQAGGNSPLHF
15 TRBV5-6 few CASSLGQGANYGYTF
14 TRBV7-9 NA CASSRHVRRVTQYF
12 TRBV10-3 medium-sized CAISEQVDTQYF
12 TRBV20-1 NA CSASKQGEEAFF
16 TRBV6-5 NA CASSAQQGAYNSPLHF
14 TRBV10-2 NA CASSEEGLSYEQYF
15 TRBV5-1 once CASSLEGGGGNEQYF
15 TRBV5-4 many CASSLWGLSTDTQYF
17 TRBV12-3/TRBV12-4 NA CASTDGANTNSGNTIYF
16 TRBV19 many CASTSRGRDGNYEQYF
16 TRBV30 many CAWSPIPRKGTDTQYF
14 TRBV10-3 few CAISATGGNQPQHF
15 TRBV6-5 NA CASRGVGRDNQPQHF
14 TRBV19 medium-sized CASSRRDVAYEQYF
15 TRBV20-1 NA CSARWGQGLGQPQHF
15 TRBV11-3 NA CASSALRDRGTEAFF
18 TRBV19 NA CASSDRATSGGASSTQYF
16 TRBV10-3 NA CASSGFVGSGANVLTF
13 TRBV11-2 NA CASSLDGNYGYTF
12 TRBV24-1 NA CATRGPQETQYF
16 TRBV24-1 few CATSDFGGGSYNEQFF
12 TRBV5-1 NA CASSKSTDTQYF
14 TRBV30 medium-sized CAWASRGYTGELFF
17 TRBV30 medium-sized CAWRVTGGYSGANVLTF
14 TRBV20-1 NA CSASPSNGDEKLFF
15 TRBV19 medium-sized CASSSRLSGANVLTF
13 TRBV28 NA CASSLAGAAEQYF
15 TRBV6-5 many CASSYSRAPNSPLHF
15 TRBV18 NA CASSPLDRVKAEQYF
16 TRBV5-6 NA CASSLGSSGGAGEQYF
17 TRBV30 few CAWRRESRKGWNYGYTF
13 TRBV27 many CASIGGRPYEQYF
13 TRBV5-4 NA CASSLVGGYGYTF
13 TRBV28 NA CASSFRESETQYF
14 TRBV19 medium-sized CASNLGGSTGELFF
14 TRBV27 NA CANSRNGENYGYTF
13 TRBV20-1 NA CSAGYGREGPQHF
14 TRBV10-3 NA CAISEHRETYEQYF
12 TRBV29-1 NA CSVTGGTDTQYF
16 TRBV11-3 NA CASSRRGQGSTDTQYF
17 TRBV6-1 few CASSEAPGTYSGNTIYF
14 TRBV27 few CASSGQGYGTEAFF
13 TRBV6-1 few CASSYDRGRGSFF
17 TRBV19 NA CASRPSAGTGDLGEQYF
13 TRBV10-1 NA CASSGTSTDTQYF